Listed here are 5 T cell receptor beta chains from one sample, sequenced in a study of regulatory T cells in long-lasting Graves disease. Time point noted: newly diagnosed GD, antithyroid drugs for less than 3 months. The TCR library used RNA extracted from PBMCs. Libraries of TCR beta came from iRepertoire HTBI primers plus Arm-PCR of CDR3 regions. TCRdb analysed the multiplex PCR reads with MiXCR anew, one entry per CDR3 protein. The table includes approximately 540,000 distinct CDR3 sequences, around 11% detected once. This sample was also put to use in a study of T cells in Graves' hyperthyroidism and ophthalmopathy.

The source was peripheral blood mononuclear cells (PBMCs), collected at new diagnosis, from a patient treated with antithyroid drugs. The receptor set was obtained from a young woman with Graves disease.

V is TRBV7-3 and J is TRBJ2-2, with a possible D match to TRBD2 (5 bases). The germline V gene has CDR1 SGHTA and CDR2 FQGTGA. This CDR3 is built from 12 residues. Deletions cut 9 bases from V and 8 bases from J, with 13 bases between. CDR3 coding DNA: TGTGCCAGTGGCCGGCGGGTTGGGGAGCTGTTTTTT. It translates to CASGRRVGELFF.

This clonotype has ten or more counts. The rearrangement joins TRBV20-1 to TRBJ2-7, with TRBD2 matching 11 bases. Germline CDR1 is DFQATT and CDR2 is SNEGSKA (reference sequence). V lost 0 bases, J lost 0 bases, and 7 bases stayed unmatched. CDR3 length: 17 amino acids. Written as DNA, the CDR3 is TGCAGTGCTAGAGAAACGTCTAGCGGGAGGAGCTCCTACGAGCAGTACTTC. Its translation is CSARETSSGRSSYEQYF.

V usage is TRBV13 and J usage is TRBJ2-3; 7 bases are a match to TRBD2. V dropped 5 bases and J dropped 0; count of bases not matched to a gene: 5. The CDR3 is made up of 15 amino acids. From germline, CDR1 is PRHDT and CDR2 FYEKMQ (reference sequence). The CDR3 bases are TGTGCCAGCAGCCCTCTAGCGGCTAGCACAGATACGCAGTATTTT. This translates into CASSPLAASTDTQYF.

This clonotype came up many times. In DNA, the CDR3 is TGCGCCAGCAGCTTTTTTTCGAGGGGCACAGATACGCAGTATTTT. Its protein is CASSFFSRGTDTQYF. This chain joins TRBV5-1 and TRBJ2-3; D may be TRBD2 (5 bases). The CDR3 is 15 amino acids. CDR1 is SGHRS and CDR2 is YFSETQ in the germline V gene. V was pared by 2 bases and J by 1 base, with 11 bases between.

Comment on this clonotype: Given a much more abundant clone one base away, this may be a read error. The J gene is TRBJ2-3, the V gene TRBV28; possibly TRBD1 for D (6 bases). The tail of the sequence fits TRBJ1-5 better, so the J call may be wrong. The germline gives CDR1 MDHEN, CDR2 SYDVKM. This CDR3 is built from 15 residues. Written as DNA, the CDR3 is TGTGCCAGCAGCCGACCCACAGGGAACACAGATACGCAGCATTTT. Translating it yields CASSRPTGNTDTQHF.